Given below is one TCR beta chain in context. Its antigen is unidentified. A much larger clone differs by one base, so this may be a read error. The sample holds other DNA sequences that translate to the same CDR3. The source of the sample is a study of a mutant IDH1 vaccine in newly diagnosed glioma. The CDR3 covers 13 residues. Germline loops: CDR1 SGHDN, CDR2 FVKESK. V was clipped by 1 base and J by 9 bases; unmatched bases: 6. TCRdb's copy holds only in-frame clones and misses some; the assay was immunoSEQ multiplex PCR. The data contain some 58,000 clones, more than 80% of them singletons. The time point: week 35, safety follow-up. Topical imiquimod was applied with each vaccine dose, which held 300 ug of mutant IDH1 20-mer peptide.

Here the sequenced sample was PBMCs, taken from a glioma patient whose treatment included an IDH1 peptide vaccine. The TCR comes from a man aged 40-49 years with glioma. This chain joins TRBV14 and TRBJ2-7, with 7 bases identical to TRBD1. CDR3 in amino acids: CASSQVNRGGQYF. CDR3 bases: TGTGCCAGCAGCCAAGTTAACAGGGGTGGGCAGTACTTC. Variable domain in full (rest from reference TRBV14 and TRBJ2-7): EAGVTQFPSHSVIEKGQTVTLRCDPISGHDNLYWYRRVMGKEIKFLLHFVKESKQDESGMPNNRFLAERTGGTYSTLKVQPAELEDSGVYFCASSQVNRGGQYFGPGTRLTVT.